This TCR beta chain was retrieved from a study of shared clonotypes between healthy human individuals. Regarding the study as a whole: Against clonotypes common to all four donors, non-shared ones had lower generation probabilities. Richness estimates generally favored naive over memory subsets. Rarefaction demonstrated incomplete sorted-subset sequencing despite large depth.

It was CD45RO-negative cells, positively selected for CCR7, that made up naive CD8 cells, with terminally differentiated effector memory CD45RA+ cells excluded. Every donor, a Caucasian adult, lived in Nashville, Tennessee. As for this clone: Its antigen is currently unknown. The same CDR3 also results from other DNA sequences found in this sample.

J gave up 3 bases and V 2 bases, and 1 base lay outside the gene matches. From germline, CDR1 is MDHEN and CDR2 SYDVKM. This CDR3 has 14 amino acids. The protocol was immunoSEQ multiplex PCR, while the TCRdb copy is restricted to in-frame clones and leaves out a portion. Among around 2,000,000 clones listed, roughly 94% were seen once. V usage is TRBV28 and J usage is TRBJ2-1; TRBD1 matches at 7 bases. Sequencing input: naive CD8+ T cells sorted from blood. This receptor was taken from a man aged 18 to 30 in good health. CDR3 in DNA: TGTGCCAGCAGTTTAGCAGGGGGCTACAATGAGCAGTTCTTC. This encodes CASSLAGGYNEQFF. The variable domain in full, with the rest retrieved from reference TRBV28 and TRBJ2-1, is DVKVTQSSRYLVKRTGEKVFLECVQDMDHENMFWYRQDPGLGLRLIYFSYDVKMKEKGDIPEGYSVSREKKERFSLILESASTNQTSMYLCASSLAGGYNEQFFGPGTRLTVL.